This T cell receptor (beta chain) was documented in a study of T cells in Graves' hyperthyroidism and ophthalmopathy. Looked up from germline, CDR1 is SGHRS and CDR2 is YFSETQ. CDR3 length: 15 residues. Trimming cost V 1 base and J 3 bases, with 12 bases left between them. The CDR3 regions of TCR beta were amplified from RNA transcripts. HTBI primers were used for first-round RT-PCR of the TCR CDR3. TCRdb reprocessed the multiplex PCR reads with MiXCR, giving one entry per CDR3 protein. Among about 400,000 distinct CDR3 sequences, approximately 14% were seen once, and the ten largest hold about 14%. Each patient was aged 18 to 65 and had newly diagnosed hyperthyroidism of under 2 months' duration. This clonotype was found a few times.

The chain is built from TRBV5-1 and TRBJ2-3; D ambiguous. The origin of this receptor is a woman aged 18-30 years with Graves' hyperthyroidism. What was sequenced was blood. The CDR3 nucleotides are TGCGCCAGCAGCTTGTCTGGGCCCGCTACAGATACGCAGTATTTT. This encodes CASSLSGPATDTQYF.